Each of the 16 T cell receptor beta chains below was sequenced from the same sample in a study of blood T cells in healthy people across ages. Using a J-beta primer mix together with a sample-barcoded 5' primer, a second PCR was run for roughly 6 to 12 cycles. TCRdb analysed the 5' RACE reads with MiXCR anew, one entry per CDR3 protein. The sample has about 1.7 million distinct CDR3 sequences; roughly 30% are singletons. Material for sequencing was blood. The source is a woman younger than 45 in good health.

This clonotype appeared many times. The CDR3 sequence: CASRNDRLYGYTF. The DNA for the CDR3 is TGTGCCAGCAGGAACGACAGGCTCTATGGCTACACCTTC. The V gene is TRBV2, the J gene TRBJ1-2; a possible D gene is TRBD1 (6 bases). V lost 6 bases and J lost 4, with 12 bases in between. Germline V gene data show CDR1 as SNHLY and CDR2 as FYNNEI. The CDR3 has 13 residues.

This chain uses TRBV4-1 with TRBJ2-5; 7 nucleotides align to TRBD1. Per germline, CDR1 MGHRA and CDR2 YSYEKL. The trim removed 2 bases at V and 3 bases at J, leaving 3 bases unmatched. The CDR3 has 14 amino acids. CDR3 sequence: CASSQPGQKETQYF. In DNA form, the CDR3 reads TGCGCCAGCAGCCAACCGGGACAGAAAGAGACCCAGTACTTC.

V gene TRBV6-1 combines with J gene TRBJ1-5; D unclear. Germline V lookup: CDR1 MNHNS, CDR2 SASEGT. V gave up 3 bases and J gave up 5 bases, with 14 bases separating them. This CDR3 contains 15 residues. DNA for the CDR3: TGTGCCAGCAGTGACCTGATCGGTAGGGATCAGCCCCAGCATTTT. This codes for CASSDLIGRDQPQHF.

The V gene is TRBV29-1, the J gene TRBJ2-4, with 10 bases lining up with TRBD1. The DNA end is a closer match to TRBJ2-7, so the J assignment may be wrong. Per germline, CDR1 SQVTM and CDR2 ANQGSEA. CDR3 length equals 15 residues. CDR3 nucleotide sequence: TGCAGCGTTGTCCCCCGCGGGACAGGGGCTTACGAGCAGTACTTC. Translation gives CSVVPRGTGAYEQYF.

This clonotype showed up many times. This chain connects TRBV20-1 to TRBJ2-5, with a tentative D call TRBD2 (6 bases). Trimming left V 1 base short and J 2 bases short, with 23 bases between. Germline CDR1 reads DFQATT; CDR2 reads SNEGSKA (reference sequence). The CDR3 has 18 amino acids. The CDR3 sequence is CSARASQTPRTTQETQYF. The DNA of the CDR3 is TGCAGTGCTAGAGCCTCTCAAACCCCTAGGACTACGCAAGAGACCCAGTACTTC.

This clonotype has more than one count but fewer than ten. The chain carries TRBV28 and TRBJ2-7; no reliable D call. V shed 6 bases and J shed 6 bases, with 15 bases lying between them. The CDR3 length is 13 residues. Germline CDR1 and CDR2: MDHEN and SYDVKM. The chain's CDR3 is CASSLGPWGEQYF. CDR3 sequence (DNA): TGTGCCAGCAGCCTTGGGCCATGGGGCGAGCAGTACTTC.

This chain links TRBV27 with TRBJ2-1, with D possibly matching TRBD1 (5 bases). The CDR3 is 14 residues long. Germline CDR1 is MNHEY and CDR2 is SMNVEV (reference sequence). Trimming took off 3 bases at V and 4 bases at J, with 10 bases between the two ends. This CDR3 reads CASSFRQRYNEQFF. In nucleotides, the CDR3 is TGTGCCAGCAGTTTTCGACAGAGGTACAATGAGCAGTTCTTC.

This clonotype has just a few counts. The chain recombines TRBV20-1 with TRBJ2-7, with TRBD2 as a possible D gene (6 bases). This CDR3 has 16 residues. CDR1 and CDR2 (germline): DFQATT, SNEGSKA (reference sequence). Trimming removed 2 bases from V and 4 bases from J, with 21 bases in between. CDR3 protein: CSARSGRDPQGYEQYF. The CDR3 DNA follows: TGCAGTGCTAGAAGCGGGCGCGACCCGCAGGGATACGAGCAGTACTTC.

The gene calls are TRBV20-1 and TRBJ1-1; a possible D gene is TRBD1 (5 bases). This CDR3 contains 15 residues. Trimming pared 6 bases from V and 0 bases from J, leaving 17 bases between. CDR1 is DFQATT and CDR2 is SNEGSKA in the germline V gene (reference sequence). Here the CDR3 DNA reads TGCAGTGCAAAACGGGCAGGGAGGGTGAACACTGAAGCTTTCTTT. Amino acids: CSAKRAGRVNTEAFF.

J is TRBJ2-3 and V is TRBV14; D remains ambiguous. The germline V gene encodes CDR1 SGHDN and CDR2 FVKESK. This CDR3 is 15 amino acids long. Trimming left V 0 bases short and J 1 base short, with 8 bases between. CDR3 DNA sequence: TGTGCCAGCAGCCAAGAAGGCTGGGGCACAGATACGCAGTATTTT. Translated: CASSQEGWGTDTQYF.

This clonotype has at least ten counts. The chain uses TRBV27 and TRBJ2-6, with no clear D. Germline V gene data show CDR1 as MNHEY and CDR2 as SMNVEV (reference sequence). CDR3 length equals 18 residues. The V end was cut by 7 bases, the J end by 0 bases, with 19 bases between. The DNA for the CDR3 is TGTGCCAGCAAGCGTCTCATGAGCGCTAGCTCTGGGGCCAACGTCCTGACTTTC. It yields the protein CASKRLMSASSGANVLTF.

In regard to this clonotype: This may be a read error, as it is one base from a much larger clone. The CDR3 ends on some other residue instead of the conserved phenylalanine or tryptophan, so this is likely a read error. V and J are TRBV6-5 and TRBJ2-4; D remains ambiguous. The CDR3 has 13 residues. Germline loops: CDR1 MNHEY, CDR2 SVGAGI. V lost 6 bases, J lost 3 bases, and 9 bases lay in between. CDR3 region: CASSLSNKNIQYC. In DNA form, the CDR3 reads TGTGCCAGCAGCCTCAGTAACAAAAACATTCAGTACTGC.

V and J are TRBV7-9 and TRBJ2-1; possible D gene TRBD2, 6 bases. The CDR3 spans 15 residues. V lost 5 bases and J 5 bases, leaving 16 bases between the germline ends. The germline V gene encodes CDR1 SEHNR and CDR2 FQNEAQ (reference sequence). CDR3: CASSRRDWENNEQFF. CDR3 bases: TGTGCCAGCAGCCGGCGGGACTGGGAGAACAATGAGCAGTTCTTC.

The V call is TRBV7-9, the J call TRBJ2-3; D may be TRBD1 or TRBD2 (5 bases each). Germline V lookup: CDR1 SEHNR, CDR2 FQNEAQ (reference sequence). This CDR3 has 15 residues. The ends were cut back, 3 bases at V and 3 bases at J, with 13 bases in the middle. CDR3 nucleotides: TGTGCCAGCAGCTTGTGGGGGAAGGGAACAGATACGCAGTATTTT. Translating it yields CASSLWGKGTDTQYF. The full variable domain, in which reference TRBV7-9 and TRBJ2-3 provide the parts outside the CDR3, is DTGVSQNPRHKITKRGQNVTFRCDPISEHNRLYWYRQTLGQGPEFLTYFQNEAQLEKSRLLSDRFSAERPKGSFSTLEIQRTEQGDSAMYLCASSLWGKGTDTQYFGPGTRLTVL.

This chain connects TRBV29-1 to TRBJ1-2; TRBD1 matches at 9 bases. J was trimmed by 6 bases and V by 8 bases; bases with no gene match: 10. CDR1 and CDR2 (germline): SQVTM, ANQGSEA. The CDR3 extends over 13 amino acids. The CDR3 sequence is CSLPGTGIDGYTF. CDR3 DNA: TGCAGCCTTCCAGGGACAGGGATCGATGGCTACACCTTC.

The J gene is TRBJ2-1, the V gene TRBV7-9; the D gene is possibly TRBD2 (6 bases). The germline V and J ends were trimmed by 4 bases and 8 bases, with 18 bases remaining between them. The length of the CDR3 is 15 residues. Germline CDR1 SEHNR, CDR2 FQNEAQ (reference sequence). The CDR3 region has the DNA TGTGCCAGCAGCTCAACAGACCTAGCGTTGGATGAGCAGTTCTTC. This sequence encodes CASSSTDLALDEQFF. The variable domain in full, with the rest retrieved from reference TRBV7-9 and TRBJ2-1, is DTGVSQNPRHKITKRGQNVTFRCDPISEHNRLYWYRQTLGQGPEFLTYFQNEAQLEKSRLLSDRFSAERPKGSFSTLEIQRTEQGDSAMYLCASSSTDLALDEQFFGPGTRLTVL.